This T cell receptor beta chain was profiled in a study of cytomegalovirus exposure and HLA in healthy donors. Study-level points and caveats: In a later analysis, the majority of CMV-associated beta chains seemingly showed HLA restriction. Donor immune exposure was known only as CMV serostatus.

About this clone: Its target is not known.

The CDR3 runs 15 residues. The germline gives CDR1 SGHVS, CDR2 FQNEAQ. The V end lost 5 bases, the J end lost 3 bases, and 14 bases lay between the germline ends. Use of 60 Vbeta and 13 Jbeta primers characterized the PCR. Data came from immunoSEQ multiplex PCR; TCRdb stores just in-frame clones and leaves some out. This sample yields tens of thousands of clones, of which about three quarters are seen a single time; approximately 4% belongs to the top ten. Sequencing was done on a sample of PBMCs. The source of this sequence is a male donor in good health and CMV-seropositive. V and J are TRBV7-8 and TRBJ1-5; TRBD1 might be the D (6 bases). The CDR3 nucleotides read TGTGCCAGCAGCGCGACCCAGGGGATCAATCAGCCCCAGCATTTT. Protein product: CASSATQGINQPQHF.